The 14 T cell receptor beta chains below all came from one sample that was sequenced in a study of response to subunit inactivated influenza vaccine. One entry per CDR3 protein, called by TCRdb with MiXCR from the RT-PCR reads. Of about 540,000 distinct CDR3 sequences in the sample, under 30% were seen once. In addition, the sample was reused for a study of T cells expressing NK-cell markers. As reported in that work: Production of TCR beta cDNA relied on 5'RACE template switching with UMIs.

Sequences were derived from CD4+ T cells sorted from PBMCs, sampled 12 days after vaccination. The receptor source for this set is a man aged 45-65 years who received an inactivated influenza vaccine.

The chain carries TRBV20-1 and TRBJ2-1, with D perhaps TRBD2 (6 bases). The CDR3 is 15 amino acids. Trimming removed 6 bases from V and 0 bases from J, with 15 bases in between. The germline gives CDR1 DFQATT, CDR2 SNEGSKA (reference sequence). CDR3 in amino acids: CSASSGSNSYNEQFF. The CDR3 DNA reads TGCAGTGCGAGCTCCGGGAGTAACTCCTACAATGAGCAGTTCTTC.

This clonotype has at least ten counts. The chain joins TRBV20-1 to TRBJ2-2; possibly TRBD1 for D (6 bases). The CDR3 sequence is 15 residues long. The germline gives CDR1 DFQATT, CDR2 SNEGSKA (reference sequence). The V and J ends lost 6 bases and 3 bases respectively, with 17 bases between them. The DNA of the CDR3 is TGCAGTGCCTTAGATTGGACAGAGTACACCGGGGAGCTGTTTTTT. Protein product: CSALDWTEYTGELFF.

This clonotype came up a few times. The V call is TRBV7-2, the J call TRBJ2-5, with 12 bases aligning to TRBD2. After removal of 1 base from V and 6 bases from J, the junction contained 9 bases not matched to a gene. Germline CDR1 is SGHTA and CDR2 is FQGNSA. The CDR3 spans 17 residues. For the CDR3, the DNA is TGTGCCAGCAGCTTAGTGCTAGCGGGAGGGCCGCTACAGACCCAGTACTTC. Its translation is CASSLVLAGGPLQTQYF.

This rearrangement joins TRBV12-3 or TRBV12-4 to TRBJ1-3; D is unresolved. Trimming left V 3 bases short and J 0 bases short, with 12 bases between. The CDR3 length is 16 residues. The CDR3 bases are TGTGCCAGCAGTTTTACGAGAGCCCGCTCTGGAAACACCATATATTTT. Amino acids: CASSFTRARSGNTIYF.

The chain combines TRBV30 with TRBJ2-5; no reliable D call. CDR3 length: 14 amino acids. Between the trimmed V and J ends, which lost 8 bases and 4 bases, there was a span of 20 bases. CDR1 is GTSNPN and CDR2 is SVGIG in the germline V gene (reference sequence). Here the CDR3 reads CAQSVPPGRETQYF. For the CDR3, the DNA is TGTGCCCAATCAGTGCCTCCGGGCCGAGAGACCCAGTACTTC.

This clonotype was observed a handful of times. The V and J genes are TRBV4-3 and TRBJ2-3; D possibly corresponds to TRBD2 (7 bases). V dropped 2 bases and J dropped 1 base, with 16 bases sitting between them. Germline-derived CDR1 and CDR2 are LGHNA and YSLEER. CDR3 length equals 17 residues. In DNA, the CDR3 is TGCGCCAGCAGCCAACACCCCACCGGGGGGCGCACAGATACGCAGTATTTT. It is translated as CASSQHPTGGRTDTQYF.

A few counts support this clonotype. The chain combines TRBV4-2 with TRBJ1-5, with 9 nucleotides matching TRBD1. V dropped 0 bases and J dropped 7; count of bases not matched to a gene: 1. In germline, CDR1 is LGHNA, CDR2 YNFKEQ. The CDR3 totals 14 residues. This chain's CDR3 is CASSQETGGQPQHF. For the CDR3, the DNA is TGTGCCAGCAGCCAAGAGACAGGGGGGCAGCCCCAGCATTTT.

This clonotype was recorded a few times. The chain uses TRBV6-2 or TRBV6-3 and TRBJ2-5, with TRBD1 matching 12 bases. V gave up 6 bases and J gave up 2 bases; unmatched junction bases: 7. The CDR3 totals 16 residues. Germline lookup yields CDR1 MNHEY and CDR2 SVGEGT. This CDR3 is CASSPPGQGAQETQYF. The CDR3 region has the DNA TGTGCCAGCAGCCCACCGGGACAGGGGGCGCAAGAGACCCAGTACTTC.

This clonotype was recorded a few times. CDR3 residues: CASSRRLLRTSGRTNEQFF. For the CDR3, the DNA is TGTGCCAGCAGCCGACGTCTCCTTCGGACTAGCGGGAGGACCAATGAGCAGTTCTTC. This chain uses TRBV11-2 with TRBJ2-1; the match to TRBD2 covers 14 bases. The CDR3 has 19 residues. Germline V lookup: CDR1 SGHAT, CDR2 FQNNGV. J lost 6 bases, V lost 5 bases, and 15 bases had no gene match.

The rearrangement uses TRBV19 and TRBJ2-5; D may be TRBD2 (5 bases). Germline assignment: CDR1 LNHDA and CDR2 SQIVND (reference sequence). The CDR3 has 13 residues. V gave up 7 bases and J gave up 5 bases, with 14 bases separating them. In DNA form, the CDR3 reads TGTGCCAGTACCGTCCGGGGATCTGAGACCCAGTACTTC. It encodes CASTVRGSETQYF.

V usage is TRBV28 and J usage is TRBJ1-4, with TRBD1 as a possible D gene (5 bases). Trimming removed 11 bases from V and 0 bases from J, with 19 bases in between. The CDR3 runs 16 residues. Germline V lookup: CDR1 MDHEN, CDR2 SYDVKM. CDR3 DNA sequence: TGTGCCTCCCGTCCAGGGAAAAGGGCAACTAATGAAAAACTGTTTTTT. Its protein product is CASRPGKRATNEKLFF.

This clonotype was seen many times. This rearrangement joins TRBV7-2 to TRBJ2-2; 8 nucleotides agree with TRBD1. This CDR3 comprises 16 residues. Per germline, CDR1 SGHTA and CDR2 FQGNSA. V gave up 4 bases and J gave up 4 bases; unmatched junction bases: 8. The CDR3 loop is CASSYGQGAGTGELFF. The CDR3 DNA sequence: TGTGCCAGCAGCTATGGACAGGGAGCAGGCACCGGGGAGCTGTTTTTT.

This clonotype was seen a few times. The chain links TRBV7-9 to TRBJ2-1; TRBD2 aligns across 11 bases. J was trimmed by 6 bases and V by 4 bases; bases with no gene match: 5. The CDR3 is 15 amino acids. CDR1 and CDR2 from the germline V gene are SEHNR and FQNEAQ (reference sequence). Here the CDR3 DNA reads TGTGCCAGCAGCTCGACTAGCGGGGCCCTCAATGAGCAGTTCTTC. Translation gives CASSSTSGALNEQFF. Supplemented by reference TRBV7-9 and TRBJ2-1, the full variable domain reads DTGVSQNPRHKITKRGQNVTFRCDPISEHNRLYWYRQTLGQGPEFLTYFQNEAQLEKSRLLSDRFSAERPKGSFSTLEIQRTEQGDSAMYLCASSSTSGALNEQFFGPGTRLTVL.

The table lists this clonotype with a few counts. The chain links TRBV10-3 to TRBJ2-5; D is unclear. V was trimmed by 0 bases and J by 4 bases, leaving 6 bases between them. From germline, CDR1 is ENHRY and CDR2 SYGVKD. The CDR3 contains 13 residues. This CDR3 is CAISESMGETQYF. The CDR3 nucleotides are TGTGCCATCAGTGAGTCGATGGGAGAGACCCAGTACTTC.